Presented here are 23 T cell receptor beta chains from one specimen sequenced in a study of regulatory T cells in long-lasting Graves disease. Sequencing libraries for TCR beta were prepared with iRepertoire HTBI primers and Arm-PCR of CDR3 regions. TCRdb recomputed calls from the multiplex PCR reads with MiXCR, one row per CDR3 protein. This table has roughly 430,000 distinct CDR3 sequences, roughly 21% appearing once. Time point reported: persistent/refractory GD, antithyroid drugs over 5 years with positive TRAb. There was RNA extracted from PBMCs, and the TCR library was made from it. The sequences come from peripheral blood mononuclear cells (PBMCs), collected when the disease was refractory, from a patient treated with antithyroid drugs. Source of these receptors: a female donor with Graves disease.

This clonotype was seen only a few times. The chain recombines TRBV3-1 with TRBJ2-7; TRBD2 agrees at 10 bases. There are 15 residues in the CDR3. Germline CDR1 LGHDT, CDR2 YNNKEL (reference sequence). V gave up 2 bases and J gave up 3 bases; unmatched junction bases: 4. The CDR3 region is CASSQPSSGSYEQYF. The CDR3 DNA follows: TGTGCCAGCAGCCAACCCTCTAGCGGGAGCTACGAGCAGTACTTC.

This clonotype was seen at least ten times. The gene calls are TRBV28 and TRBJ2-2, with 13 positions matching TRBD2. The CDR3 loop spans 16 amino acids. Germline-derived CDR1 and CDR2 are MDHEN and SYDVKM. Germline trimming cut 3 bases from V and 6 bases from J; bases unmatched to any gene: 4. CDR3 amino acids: CASSLGGLAGAGELFF. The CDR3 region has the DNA TGTGCCAGCAGTTTGGGCGGACTAGCGGGAGCCGGGGAGCTGTTTTTT.

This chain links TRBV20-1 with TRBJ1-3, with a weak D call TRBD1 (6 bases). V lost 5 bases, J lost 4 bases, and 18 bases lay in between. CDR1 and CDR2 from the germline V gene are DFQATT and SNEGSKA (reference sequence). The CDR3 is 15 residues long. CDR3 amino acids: CSAPQGAGAGNTIYF. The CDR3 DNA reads TGCAGTGCTCCACAGGGAGCAGGCGCGGGAAACACCATATATTTT.

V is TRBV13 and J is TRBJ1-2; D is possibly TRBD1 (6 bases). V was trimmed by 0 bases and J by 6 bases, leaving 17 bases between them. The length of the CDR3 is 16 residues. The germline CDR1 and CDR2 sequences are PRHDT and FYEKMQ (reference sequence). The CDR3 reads CASSLGLRGHLDGYTF. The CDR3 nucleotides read TGTGCCAGCAGCTTAGGCCTAAGGGGACACCTAGATGGCTACACCTTC. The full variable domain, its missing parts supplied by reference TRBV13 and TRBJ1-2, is AAGVIQSPRHLIKEKRETATLKCYPIPRHDTVYWYQQGPGQDPQFLISFYEKMQSDKGSIPDRFSAQQFSDYHSELNMSSLELGDSALYFCASSLGLRGHLDGYTFGSGTRLTVV.

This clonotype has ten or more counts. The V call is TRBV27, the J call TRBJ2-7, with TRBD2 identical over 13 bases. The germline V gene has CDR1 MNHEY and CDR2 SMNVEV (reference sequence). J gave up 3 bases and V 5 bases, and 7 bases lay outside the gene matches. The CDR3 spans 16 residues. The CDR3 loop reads CASSPGTSGTGYEQYF. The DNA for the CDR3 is TGTGCCAGCAGTCCCGGGACTAGCGGGACAGGCTACGAGCAGTACTTC.

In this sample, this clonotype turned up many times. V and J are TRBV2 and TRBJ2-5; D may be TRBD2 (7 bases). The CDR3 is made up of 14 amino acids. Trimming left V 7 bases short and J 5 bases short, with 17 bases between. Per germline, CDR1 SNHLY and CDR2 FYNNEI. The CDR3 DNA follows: TGTGCCAGCACCTTACAGGGAGGGGATGAGACCCAGTACTTC. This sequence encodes CASTLQGGDETQYF.

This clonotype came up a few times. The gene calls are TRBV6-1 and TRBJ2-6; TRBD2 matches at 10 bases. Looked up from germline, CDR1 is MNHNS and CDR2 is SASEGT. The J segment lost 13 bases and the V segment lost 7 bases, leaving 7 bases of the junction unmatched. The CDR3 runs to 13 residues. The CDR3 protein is CASTSSGRGVLTF. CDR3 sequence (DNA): TGTGCCAGCACCTCTAGCGGGAGAGGGGTCCTGACTTTC.

DNA for the CDR3: TGTGCCAGCAGCCAGCGTCGCAGGGTTTTCCTCGTAGATAATTCACCCCTCCACTTT. This translates into CASSQRRRVFLVDNSPLHF. V is TRBV3-1 and J is TRBJ1-6, with D perhaps TRBD1 (5 bases). Germline V lookup: CDR1 LGHDT, CDR2 YNNKEL (reference sequence). The V gene lost 3 bases and the J gene lost 5 bases, with 23 bases spanning the gap. This CDR3 contains 19 residues.

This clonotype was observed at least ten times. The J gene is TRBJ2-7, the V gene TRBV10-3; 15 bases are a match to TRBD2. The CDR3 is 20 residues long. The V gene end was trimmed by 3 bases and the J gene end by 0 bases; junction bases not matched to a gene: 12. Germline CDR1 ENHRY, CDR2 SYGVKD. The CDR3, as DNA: TGTGCCATCAGTGACCCCACCGGGACTAGCGGGAGGACCTACTCCTACGAGCAGTACTTC. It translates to CAISDPTGTSGRTYSYEQYF.

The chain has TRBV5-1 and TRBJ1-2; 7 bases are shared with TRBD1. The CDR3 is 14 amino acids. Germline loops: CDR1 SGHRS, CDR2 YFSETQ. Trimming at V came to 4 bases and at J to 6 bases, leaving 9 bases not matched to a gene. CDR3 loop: CASSPTGTVDGYTF. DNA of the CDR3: TGCGCCAGCAGCCCGACCGGGACAGTCGATGGCTACACCTTC.

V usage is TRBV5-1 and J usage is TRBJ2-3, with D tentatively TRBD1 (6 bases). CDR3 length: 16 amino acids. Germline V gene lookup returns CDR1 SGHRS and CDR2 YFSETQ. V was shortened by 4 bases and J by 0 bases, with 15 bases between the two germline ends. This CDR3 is CASSHGTLTSTDTQYF. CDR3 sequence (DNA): TGCGCCAGCAGCCACGGGACACTCACTAGCACAGATACGCAGTATTTT.

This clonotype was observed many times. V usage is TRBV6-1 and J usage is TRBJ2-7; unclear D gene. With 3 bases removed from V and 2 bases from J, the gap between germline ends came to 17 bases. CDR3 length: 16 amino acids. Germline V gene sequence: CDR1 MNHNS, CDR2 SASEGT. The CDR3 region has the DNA TGTGCCAGCAGTGATGGTGCGAATCCTAATCCCTACGAGCAGTACTTC. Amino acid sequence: CASSDGANPNPYEQYF.

CDR3 bases: TGTGCCACCAGCAGAGATCGGGGAGGTAGGGAGCAGTACTTC. Its protein is CATSRDRGGREQYF. V and J are TRBV15 and TRBJ2-7; possible D gene TRBD2, 6 bases. Germline assignment: CDR1 LNHNV and CDR2 YYDKDF (reference sequence). Trimming pared 0 bases from V and 7 bases from J, leaving 13 bases between. There are 14 residues in the CDR3.

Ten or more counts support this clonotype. The CDR3 protein is CASSYLDLNTEAFF. In nucleotides, the CDR3 is TGTGCCAGCAGCTATTTGGATTTGAACACTGAAGCTTTCTTT. J is TRBJ1-1 and V is TRBV7-9; no clear D gene. The CDR3 sequence is 14 residues long. Trimming left V 4 bases short and J 0 bases short, with 9 bases between. Germline V gene data show CDR1 as SEHNR and CDR2 as FQNEAQ (reference sequence).

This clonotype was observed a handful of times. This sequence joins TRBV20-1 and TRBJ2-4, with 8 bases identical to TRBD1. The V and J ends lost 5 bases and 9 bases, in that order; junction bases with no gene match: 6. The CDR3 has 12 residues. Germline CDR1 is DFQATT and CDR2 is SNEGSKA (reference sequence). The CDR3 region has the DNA TGCAGTGCTCGCCGTACAGGGGGCATTCAGTACTTC. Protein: CSARRTGGIQYF.

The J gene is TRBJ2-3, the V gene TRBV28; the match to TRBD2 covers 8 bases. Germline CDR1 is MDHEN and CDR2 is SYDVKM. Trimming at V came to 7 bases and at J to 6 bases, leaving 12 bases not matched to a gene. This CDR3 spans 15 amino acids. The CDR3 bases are TGTGCCAGCACCAATCCGGGACTAGGAGCGGATACGCAGTATTTT. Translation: CASTNPGLGADTQYF.

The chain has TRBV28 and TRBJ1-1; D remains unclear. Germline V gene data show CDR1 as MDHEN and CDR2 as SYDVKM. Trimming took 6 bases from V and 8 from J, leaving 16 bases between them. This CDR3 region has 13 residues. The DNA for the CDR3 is TGTGCCAGCAGCCAACTCTGGTTCTCGGAAGCTTTCTTT. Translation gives CASSQLWFSEAFF.

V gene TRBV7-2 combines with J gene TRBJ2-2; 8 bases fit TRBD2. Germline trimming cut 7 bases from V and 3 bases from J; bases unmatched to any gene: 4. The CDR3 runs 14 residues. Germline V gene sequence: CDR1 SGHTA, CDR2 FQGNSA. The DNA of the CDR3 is TGTGCCAGCATGAGCGGGAGTCACACCGGGGAGCTGTTTTTT. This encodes CASMSGSHTGELFF.

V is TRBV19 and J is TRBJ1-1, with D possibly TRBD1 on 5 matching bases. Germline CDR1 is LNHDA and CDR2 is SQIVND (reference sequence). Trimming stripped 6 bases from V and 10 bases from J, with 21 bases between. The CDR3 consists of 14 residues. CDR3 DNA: TGTGCCAGTAGAGTCGATGGGGGGGTCCGACGAGCTTTCTTT. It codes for CASRVDGGVRRAFF.

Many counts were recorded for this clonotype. Here the CDR3 DNA reads TGTGCCAGCAGTTTTTCGGGGGGAGTCACTGAAGCTTTCTTT. It translates to CASSFSGGVTEAFF. The chain links TRBV27 to TRBJ1-1, with D tentatively TRBD1 (5 bases). This CDR3 has 14 amino acids. Germline V gene sequence: CDR1 MNHEY, CDR2 SMNVEV (reference sequence). Trimming left V 3 bases short and J 4 bases short, with 12 bases between.

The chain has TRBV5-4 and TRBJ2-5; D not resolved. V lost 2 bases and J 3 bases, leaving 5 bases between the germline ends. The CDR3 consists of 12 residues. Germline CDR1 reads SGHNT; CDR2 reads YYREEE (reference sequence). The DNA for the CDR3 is TGTGCCAGCAGCTTCATGGAAGAGACCCAGTACTTC. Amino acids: CASSFMEETQYF.

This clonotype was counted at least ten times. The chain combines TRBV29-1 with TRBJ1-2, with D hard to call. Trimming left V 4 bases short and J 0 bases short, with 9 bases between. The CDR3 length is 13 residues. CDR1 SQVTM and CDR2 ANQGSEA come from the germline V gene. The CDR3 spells CSVGTRANYGYTF. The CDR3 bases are TGCAGCGTTGGTACTCGAGCTAACTATGGCTACACCTTC.

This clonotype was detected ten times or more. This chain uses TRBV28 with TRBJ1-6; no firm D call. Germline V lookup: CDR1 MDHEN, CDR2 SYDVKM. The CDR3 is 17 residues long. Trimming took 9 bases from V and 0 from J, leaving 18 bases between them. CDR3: CASKQLQPSSYNSPLHF. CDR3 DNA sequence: TGTGCCAGTAAGCAACTACAGCCCAGCTCCTATAATTCACCCCTCCACTTT.